This TCR beta chain was identified during a study of memory CD4+ T cells and cytomegalovirus serostatus. The method was immunoSEQ multiplex PCR; TCRdb's version includes in-frame clones alone and lacks a portion of them. The table includes approximately 70,000 clones, roughly 76% detected once. This clone turned up a few times. The sort gate was single viable CD3+CD4+CD8-CD45RO+ cells for memory CD4+ T cells. Total CD4+ T cells were enriched by CD4 positive selection. This CDR3 region has 13 residues. Germline CDR1 and CDR2: LNHDA and SQIVND (reference sequence). The V and J ends lost 5 bases and 7 bases, in that order; junction bases with no gene match: 8.

The chain recombines TRBV19 with TRBJ2-7; 7 bases are a match to TRBD1. Material for sequencing was memory CD4+ T cells from blood. The clonotype was recovered from an adult in good health and CMV-seropositive. The CDR3 spells CASSSDRIGEQYF. The CDR3 DNA reads as TGTGCCAGTAGTTCGGACAGGATTGGAGAGCAGTACTTC.